A single sample is the source of the 20 T cell receptor beta chains below, sequenced in a study of response to subunit inactivated influenza vaccine. TCRdb itself ran the RT-PCR reads through MiXCR, one entry per CDR3 protein. Here the sample spans about 520,000 distinct CDR3 sequences, about 25% being singletons. The sample consisted of CD4+ T cells sorted from PBMCs, taken around 5 days after vaccination. The receptors were gathered from a man aged 50 to 59 who received an inactivated influenza vaccine.

This clonotype came up a few times. This chain links TRBV5-5 with TRBJ2-3, with TRBD2 matching over 8 bases. Germline V lookup: CDR1 SGHKS, CDR2 YYEKEE (reference sequence). The CDR3 is made up of 15 amino acids. The V gene end was trimmed by 3 bases and the J gene end by 1 base; junction bases not matched to a gene: 4. Here the CDR3 reads CASSSGGVGTDTQYF. The CDR3 nucleotides are TGTGCCAGCAGCTCCGGGGGGGTGGGCACAGATACGCAGTATTTT.

V gene TRBV2 combines with J gene TRBJ2-2; D gene uncertain. CDR1 is SNHLY and CDR2 is FYNNEI in the germline V gene. Trimming removed 3 bases at V and 0 bases at J, with 8 bases between. The CDR3 consists of 15 residues. The CDR3 coding sequence is TGTGCCAGCAGTGATCGGGCGCCGAACACCGGGGAGCTGTTTTTT. Encoded protein: CASSDRAPNTGELFF.

The chain carries TRBV9 and TRBJ2-3; the D gene is possibly TRBD2 (6 bases). Germline values: CDR1 SGDLS, CDR2 YYNGEE. This CDR3 is 16 amino acids long. Trimming took 0 bases from V and 1 from J, leaving 12 bases between them. The CDR3 loop is CASSVGRGYGTDTQYF. DNA for the CDR3: TGTGCCAGCAGCGTAGGCCGGGGGTATGGCACAGATACGCAGTATTTT.

The chain combines TRBV20-1 with TRBJ1-5; no reliable D call. The CDR3 is 13 residues long. Between the trimmed V and J ends, which lost 6 bases and 2 bases, there was a span of 11 bases. Germline loops: CDR1 DFQATT, CDR2 SNEGSKA (reference sequence). As DNA, the CDR3 is TGCAGTGCAATCGACGTCGGCAATCAGCCCCAGCATTTT. This gives the protein CSAIDVGNQPQHF.

The chain couples TRBV20-1 to TRBJ2-7, with 7 bases that match TRBD2. There are 13 residues in the CDR3. V dropped 3 bases and J dropped 3; count of bases not matched to a gene: 5. Germline CDR1 DFQATT, CDR2 SNEGSKA (reference sequence). CDR3 sequence (DNA): TGCAGTGCTAGCGGACTAGATTTCTACGAGCAGTACTTC. Translated: CSASGLDFYEQYF.

This clonotype was picked up a small number of times. The chain joins TRBV7-2 to TRBJ2-2; 9 bases map to TRBD2. Trimming took 3 bases from V and 3 from J; bases not matched to a gene: 5. Looked up from germline, CDR1 is SGHTA and CDR2 is FQGNSA. This CDR3 region has 16 residues. The CDR3 is CASSFLAGEDTGELFF. In nucleotides, the CDR3 is TGTGCCAGCAGCTTCTTAGCGGGAGAGGACACCGGGGAGCTGTTTTTT.

J is TRBJ2-1 and V is TRBV5-4; D is possibly TRBD2 (7 bases). Germline loops: CDR1 SGHNT, CDR2 YYREEE (reference sequence). The CDR3 runs to 15 residues. Trimming removed 5 bases from V and 6 bases from J, with 18 bases in between. The CDR3, as DNA: TGTGCCAGCAGACAAGGGGGGGCCGTCTCCAATGAGCAGTTCTTC. As protein: CASRQGGAVSNEQFF. The full variable domain, in which reference TRBV5-4 and TRBJ2-1 provide the parts outside the CDR3, is ETGVTQSPTHLIKTRGQQVTLRCSSQSGHNTVSWYQQALGQGPQFIFQYYREEENGRGNFPPRFSGLQFPNYSSELNVNALELDDSALYLCASRQGGAVSNEQFFGPGTRLTVL.

This clonotype was observed a few times. The chain has TRBV29-1 and TRBJ2-7, with D tentatively TRBD2 (5 bases). V was trimmed by 4 bases and J by 3 bases, leaving 13 bases between them. Germline V gives CDR1 SQVTM, CDR2 ANQGSEA. The length of the CDR3 is 13 residues. CDR3 region: CSVVSVSDYEQYF. For the CDR3, the DNA is TGCAGCGTTGTTAGCGTTAGTGACTACGAGCAGTACTTC.

This chain joins TRBV12-3 or TRBV12-4 and TRBJ2-1; D gene uncertain. The CDR3 runs 13 residues. The V gene lost 1 base and the J gene lost 15 bases, with 16 bases spanning the gap. As DNA, the CDR3 is TGTGCCAGCAGTTTAGAACTTGAGCGACCTCCGTTCTTC. This codes for CASSLELERPPFF.

The chain couples TRBV4-2 to TRBJ2-3; D perhaps matches TRBD2 (5 bases). The germline CDR1 and CDR2 sequences are LGHNA and YNFKEQ. V lost 1 base and J lost 4, with 9 bases in between. This CDR3 region has 14 residues. The CDR3 here is CASSQAGSADTQYF. In nucleotides, the CDR3 is TGTGCCAGCAGCCAAGCGGGGTCCGCAGATACGCAGTATTTT.

The chain combines TRBV20-1 with TRBJ2-5; 8 bases are a match to TRBD1. CDR1 and CDR2 (germline): DFQATT, SNEGSKA (reference sequence). The CDR3 contains 12 residues. Trimming at V came to 5 bases and at J to 5 bases, leaving 4 bases not matched to a gene. In DNA form, the CDR3 reads TGCAGTGCTGGACAGGGAGAGGAGACCCAGTACTTC. Protein product: CSAGQGEETQYF.

The rearrangement joins TRBV29-1 to TRBJ1-2; perhaps TRBD1 as D (5 bases). There are 12 residues in the CDR3. CDR1 is SQVTM and CDR2 is ANQGSEA in the germline V gene. With 6 bases removed from V and 8 bases from J, the gap between germline ends came to 16 bases. CDR3 nucleotides: TGCAGCGTGAGGGGTCGGAAGGGGGGCTACACCTTC. Translating gives CSVRGRKGGYTF.

This clonotype was observed a single time. The V gene is TRBV4-2, the J gene TRBJ2-3; 7 nucleotides match TRBD2. The CDR3 runs 15 residues. Germline CDR1 reads LGHNA; CDR2 reads YNFKEQ. J lost 1 base, V lost 6 bases, and 7 bases had no gene match. The CDR3 DNA follows: TGTGCCAGCAGGTGGTGGGAGGGCGGCACAGATACGCAGTATTTT. Protein sequence: CASRWWEGGTDTQYF.

The sample holds a few counts of this clonotype. The chain is built from TRBV5-1 and TRBJ2-7; possibly TRBD2 for D (5 bases). Germline loops: CDR1 SGHRS, CDR2 YFSETQ. The CDR3 spans 15 residues. The V and J ends lost 6 bases and 0 bases respectively, with 16 bases between them. The CDR3 DNA reads as TGCGCCAGCACCCCTTTGGAGCGGTCCTCCTACGAGCAGTACTTC. It is translated as CASTPLERSSYEQYF.

This clonotype came up a few times. V and J are TRBV18 and TRBJ1-6, with D maybe TRBD1 (5 bases). The V and J ends lost 1 base and 9 bases respectively, with 10 bases between them. The CDR3 totals 14 residues. Germline-derived CDR1 and CDR2 are KGHSH and LQKENI. Here the CDR3 reads CASSPRRESSPLHF. The CDR3 DNA is TGTGCCAGCTCACCACGCAGGGAGAGTTCACCCCTCCACTTT.

A few counts support this clonotype. The CDR3 spells CSAPPGLGRGTQYF. The CDR3 DNA reads as TGCAGTGCTCCACCGGGACTCGGGCGGGGGACCCAGTACTTC. V is TRBV20-1 and J is TRBJ2-5, with D maybe TRBD2 (6 bases). The CDR3 is made up of 14 amino acids. Trimming left V 5 bases short and J 7 bases short, with 20 bases between. CDR1 is DFQATT, CDR2 SNEGSKA, per germline (reference sequence).

The V and J genes are TRBV12-3 or TRBV12-4 and TRBJ1-5; a possible D gene is TRBD1 (6 bases). The CDR3 loop spans 14 amino acids. Trimming left V 3 bases short and J 7 bases short, with 13 bases between. The CDR3 here is CASSFAGEDQPQHF. The CDR3 coding sequence is TGTGCCAGCAGTTTTGCAGGGGAGGACCAGCCCCAGCATTTT.

The J gene is TRBJ2-1, the V gene TRBV6-4, with 11 positions matching TRBD2. J was trimmed by 9 bases and V by 3 bases; bases with no gene match: 7. Germline CDR1 and CDR2: MRHNA and SNTAGT. The CDR3 contains 15 residues. This CDR3 reads CASSEASGGRTEQFF. CDR3 bases: TGTGCCAGCAGTGAAGCTAGCGGGGGGCGAACTGAGCAGTTCTTC.

The J gene is TRBJ2-2, the V gene TRBV6-5; no clear D. V was clipped by 6 bases and J by 2 bases, with 4 bases between them. CDR1 and CDR2 from the germline V gene are MNHEY and SVGAGI. The CDR3 loop spans 12 amino acids. The CDR3 nucleotides are TGTGCCAGCAGCAAAAACACCGGGGAGCTGTTTTTT. Translation gives CASSKNTGELFF.

This clonotype has only a few counts. The chain uses TRBV2 and TRBJ1-3; 7 nucleotides align to TRBD1. Germline values: CDR1 SNHLY, CDR2 FYNNEI. The CDR3 sequence is 15 residues long. J lost 4 bases, V lost 3 bases, and 6 bases had no gene match. CDR3 nucleotides: TGTGCCAGCAGTGACGCCGGACAGGAAGGAAACACCATATATTTT. Its protein is CASSDAGQEGNTIYF.